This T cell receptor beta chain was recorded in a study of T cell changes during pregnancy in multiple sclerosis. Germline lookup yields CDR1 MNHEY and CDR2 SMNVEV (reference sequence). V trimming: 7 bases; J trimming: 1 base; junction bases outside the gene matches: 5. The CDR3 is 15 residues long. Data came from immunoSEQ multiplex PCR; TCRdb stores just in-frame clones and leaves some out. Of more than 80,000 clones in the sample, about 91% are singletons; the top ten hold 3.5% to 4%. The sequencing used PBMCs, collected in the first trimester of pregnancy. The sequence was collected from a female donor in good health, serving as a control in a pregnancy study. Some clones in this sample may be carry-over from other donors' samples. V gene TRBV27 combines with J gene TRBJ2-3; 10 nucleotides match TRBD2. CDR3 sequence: CASTRGTSGTDTQYF. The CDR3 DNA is TGTGCCAGCACCCGAGGGACTAGCGGCACAGATACGCAGTATTTT.